This TCR beta chain emerged from a study of metastatic and nonmetastatic thyroid tumors. Study information: Thyroid patients, malignant and benign, had repertoires compared across blood and tumor or nodule tissue. Whole-study findings and limits: When malignant thyroid tumors were compared with benign nodules, TCR beta diversity was reportedly significantly higher in the malignant tumors. This held in both blood and tumor samples.

Thyroid surgery had not been preceded by any treatment in any patient. In the original processing: CDR3 was compared across clinicopathological groups, and the resulting differences were used to build a distant-metastasis classifier for papillary thyroid cancer. TCRdb reanalyzed the PCR reads via MiXCR. The V and J calls here are based on TCRdb, not the publication. This sample has about 93,000 clones, with 10% to 15% found just once. A note on this clone: What it recognizes is unknown. This could be a read error, since a much larger clone is one nucleotide away.

The sample consisted of blood. This receptor was identified in a female donor with papillary thyroid cancer or a benign thyroid nodule (not recorded which). Some clones in this sample may be carry-over from other donors' samples.

The CDR3 spells CSAKCQENNEQFF. The DNA for the CDR3 is TGCAGTGCTAAGTGTCAGGAAAACAATGAGCAGTTCTTC. The V call is TRBV20-1, the J call TRBJ2-1; D is unresolved. CDR1 is DFQATT, CDR2 SNEGSKA, per germline (reference sequence). The CDR3 is made up of 13 amino acids. Trimming cost V 4 bases and J 5 bases, with 12 bases left between them.